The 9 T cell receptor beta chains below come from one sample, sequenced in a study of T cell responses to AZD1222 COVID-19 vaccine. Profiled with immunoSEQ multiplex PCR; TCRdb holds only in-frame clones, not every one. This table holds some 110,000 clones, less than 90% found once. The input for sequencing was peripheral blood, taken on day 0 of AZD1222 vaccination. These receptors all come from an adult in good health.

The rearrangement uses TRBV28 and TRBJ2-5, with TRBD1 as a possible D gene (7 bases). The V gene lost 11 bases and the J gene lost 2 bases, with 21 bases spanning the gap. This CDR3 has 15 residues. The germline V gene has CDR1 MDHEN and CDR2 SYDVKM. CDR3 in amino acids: CAVGGGRVKQETQYF. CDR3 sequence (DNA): TGTGCCGTTGGAGGGGGCCGTGTAAAACAAGAGACCCAGTACTTC.

CDR3 amino acids: CASSPQRVSNTEAFF. DNA of the CDR3: TGTGCCAGCTCACCGCAGAGGGTTTCGAACACTGAAGCTTTCTTT. The chain employs TRBV18 and TRBJ1-1; D remains unclear. CDR3 size: 15 residues. The V end lost 3 bases, the J end lost 1 base, and 12 bases lay between the germline ends. CDR1 is KGHSH, CDR2 LQKENI, per germline.

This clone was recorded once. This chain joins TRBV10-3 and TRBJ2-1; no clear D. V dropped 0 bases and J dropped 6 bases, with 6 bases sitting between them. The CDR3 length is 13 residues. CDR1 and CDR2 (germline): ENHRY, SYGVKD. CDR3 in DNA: TGTGCCATCAGTGAGTCGACCAGCAATGAGCAGTTCTTC. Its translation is CAISESTSNEQFF.

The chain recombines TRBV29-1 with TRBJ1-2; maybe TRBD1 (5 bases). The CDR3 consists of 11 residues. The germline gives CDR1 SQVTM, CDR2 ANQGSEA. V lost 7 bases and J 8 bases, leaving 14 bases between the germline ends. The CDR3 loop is CSARTRWGYTF. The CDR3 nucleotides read TGCAGCGCGAGGACAAGGTGGGGCTACACCTTC.

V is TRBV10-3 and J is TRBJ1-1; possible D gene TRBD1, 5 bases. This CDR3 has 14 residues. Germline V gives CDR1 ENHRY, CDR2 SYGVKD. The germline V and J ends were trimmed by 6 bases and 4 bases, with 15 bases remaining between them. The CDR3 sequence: CAISAGTTGTEAFF. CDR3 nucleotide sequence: TGTGCCATCAGCGCCGGGACTACCGGCACTGAAGCTTTCTTT.

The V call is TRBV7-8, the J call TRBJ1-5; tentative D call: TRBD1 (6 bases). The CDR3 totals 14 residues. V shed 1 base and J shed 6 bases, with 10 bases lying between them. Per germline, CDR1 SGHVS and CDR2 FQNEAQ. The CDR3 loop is CASSLEGGTQPQHF. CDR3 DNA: TGTGCCAGCAGCTTAGAGGGGGGTACTCAGCCCCAGCATTTT.

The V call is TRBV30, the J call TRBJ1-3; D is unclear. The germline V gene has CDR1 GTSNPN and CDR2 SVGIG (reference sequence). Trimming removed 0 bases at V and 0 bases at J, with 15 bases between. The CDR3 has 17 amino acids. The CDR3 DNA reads TGTGCCTGGAGTGTACTGAGCGGCCCCAGCTCTGGAAACACCATATATTTT. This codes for CAWSVLSGPSSGNTIYF.

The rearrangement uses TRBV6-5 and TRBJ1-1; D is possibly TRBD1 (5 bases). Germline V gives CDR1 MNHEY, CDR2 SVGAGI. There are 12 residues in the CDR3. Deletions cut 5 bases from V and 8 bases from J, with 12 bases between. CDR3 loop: CASSPGALEAFF. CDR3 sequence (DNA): TGTGCCAGCAGTCCCGGGGCACTCGAAGCTTTCTTT.

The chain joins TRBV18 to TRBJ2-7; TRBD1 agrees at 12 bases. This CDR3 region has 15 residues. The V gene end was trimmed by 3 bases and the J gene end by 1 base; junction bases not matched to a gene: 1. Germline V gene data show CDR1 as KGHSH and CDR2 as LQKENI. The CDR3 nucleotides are TGTGCCAGCTCACCGGGACAGGGGGCTTCCTACGAGCAGTACTTC. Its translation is CASSPGQGASYEQYF.